Presented here are 17 T cell receptor beta chains from one specimen sequenced in a study of cytomegalovirus exposure and HLA in healthy donors. With 60 Vbeta and 13 Jbeta primers, the PCR was carried out. Measured with immunoSEQ multiplex PCR; TCRdb has only the in-frame clones, and not every one. The data hold just over 200,000 clones, with approximately 80% observed a single time. The sequenced material came from PBMCs. The receptors derive from a man between 45 and 60 years old in good health and CMV-seronegative.

This CDR3 is CASGRQGDQETQYF. The DNA for the CDR3 is TGCGCCAGCGGAAGACAGGGCGACCAAGAGACCCAGTACTTC. The J gene is TRBJ2-5, the V gene TRBV5-1; 7 nucleotides match TRBD1. Germline values: CDR1 SGHRS, CDR2 YFSETQ. V trimming: 7 bases; J trimming: 0 bases; junction bases outside the gene matches: 6. The CDR3 is 14 residues long. Complete variable domain (other parts from reference TRBV5-1 and TRBJ2-5): KAGVTQTPRYLIKTRGQQVTLSCSPISGHRSVSWYQQTPGQGLQFLFEYFSETQRNKGNFPGRFSGRQFSNSRSEMNVSTLELGDSALYLCASGRQGDQETQYFGPGTRLLVL.

The V gene is TRBV6-1, the J gene TRBJ2-3, with 8 bases that match TRBD2. Germline CDR1 reads MNHNS; CDR2 reads SASEGT. With V trimmed by 3 bases and J by 2 bases, 10 bases remained unmatched. This CDR3 region has 17 residues. The CDR3 DNA follows: TGTGCCAGCAGTGACTTAGCGGGAACCAACTTCACAGATACGCAGTATTTT. Translating gives CASSDLAGTNFTDTQYF.

This clone was picked up one time. The chain combines TRBV5-6 with TRBJ2-1; D may be TRBD2 (5 bases). Germline lookup yields CDR1 SGHDT and CDR2 YYEEEE. This CDR3 has 14 residues. The V end lost 2 bases, the J end lost 2 bases, and 8 bases lay between the germline ends. The DNA for the CDR3 is TGTGCCAGCAGCTTCGGGGTGACCTACAATGAGCAGTTCTTC. Amino acids: CASSFGVTYNEQFF.

This chain links TRBV7-8 with TRBJ2-1; 10 bases agree with TRBD2. V was clipped by 4 bases and J by 5 bases; unmatched bases: 8. The CDR3 runs to 16 residues. From germline, CDR1 is SGHVS and CDR2 FQNEAQ. CDR3 DNA sequence: TGTGCCAGCAGCTCCCGGACTAGCGGCACGAACAATGAGCAGTTCTTC. Its translation is CASSSRTSGTNNEQFF. Filled out from reference TRBV7-8 and TRBJ2-1, the complete variable domain reads GAGVSQSPRYKVAKRGQDVALRCDPISGHVSLFWYQQALGQGPEFLTYFQNEAQLDKSGLPSDRFFAERPEGSVSTLKIQRTQQEDSAVYLCASSSRTSGTNNEQFFGPGTRLTVL.

V gene TRBV19 combines with J gene TRBJ2-3; TRBD1 matches 9 bases. The CDR3 loop spans 15 amino acids. Trimming at V came to 3 bases and at J to 5 bases, leaving 6 bases not matched to a gene. CDR1 and CDR2 from the germline V gene are LNHDA and SQIVND (reference sequence). This chain's CDR3 is CASSIPTGGIDTQYF. CDR3 DNA sequence: TGTGCCAGTAGTATCCCGACAGGGGGAATAGATACGCAGTATTTT. Based on the CDR3 plus reference TRBV19 and TRBJ2-3, the full variable domain is DGGITQSPKYLFRKEGQNVTLSCEQNLNHDAMYWYRQDPGQGLRLIYYSQIVNDFQKGDIAEGYSVSREKKESFPLTVTSAQKNPTAFYLCASSIPTGGIDTQYFGPGTRLTVL.

This clone occurred once. The chain recombines TRBV27 with TRBJ2-7, with 7 nucleotides matching TRBD1. CDR3 size: 14 residues. Looked up from germline, CDR1 is MNHEY and CDR2 is SMNVEV (reference sequence). After removal of 5 bases from V and 2 bases from J, the junction contained 6 bases not matched to a gene. In DNA form, the CDR3 reads TGTGCCAGCAGTCCTTTGACAGGGACCTACGAGCAGTACTTC. As protein: CASSPLTGTYEQYF.

The table lists this clone with a count of one. V gene TRBV7-8 combines with J gene TRBJ2-2; 10 nucleotides line up with TRBD2. The length of the CDR3 is 16 residues. The V gene end was trimmed by 3 bases and the J gene end by 2 bases; junction bases not matched to a gene: 3. Per the germline V gene, CDR1 is SGHVS and CDR2 is FQNEAQ. The CDR3 spells CASSFKREGNTGELFF. CDR3 DNA: TGTGCCAGCAGCTTTAAGCGGGAGGGCAACACCGGGGAGCTGTTTTTT.

V gene TRBV28 combines with J gene TRBJ2-5, with 7 bases aligning to TRBD1. Germline trimming cut 6 bases from V and 1 base from J; bases unmatched to any gene: 5. There are 14 residues in the CDR3. Germline V gene lookup returns CDR1 MDHEN and CDR2 SYDVKM. The CDR3 loop reads CASRIDRVQETQYF. CDR3 nucleotide sequence: TGTGCCAGCAGAATCGACAGGGTCCAAGAGACCCAGTACTTC. The entire variable domain, with the rest obtained from reference TRBV28 and TRBJ2-5, is as follows: DVKVTQSSRYLVKRTGEKVFLECVQDMDHENMFWYRQDPGLGLRLIYFSYDVKMKEKGDIPEGYSVSREKKERFSLILESASTNQTSMYLCASRIDRVQETQYFGPGTRLLVL.

This chain links TRBV4-1 with TRBJ1-4; 8 bases match TRBD1. The CDR3 is 16 amino acids. Trimming at V came to 4 bases and at J to 6 bases, leaving 10 bases not matched to a gene. Germline V gene lookup returns CDR1 MGHRA and CDR2 YSYEKL. CDR3 in amino acids: CASSLRSGRGHEKLFF. CDR3 nucleotides: TGCGCCAGCAGCCTTAGATCGGGCAGGGGGCATGAAAAACTGTTTTTT.

This chain links TRBV28 with TRBJ2-2, with 10 nucleotides matching TRBD1. CDR1 is MDHEN and CDR2 is SYDVKM in the germline V gene. Trimming cost V 10 bases and J 6 bases; bases outside gene matches: 14. CDR3 size: 16 residues. The CDR3, as DNA: TGTGCCATCCAAGGCCCGGGACAGGGGTACGCCGGGGAGCTGTTTTTT. Its translation: CAIQGPGQGYAGELFF.

This chain links TRBV5-1 with TRBJ1-2, with TRBD1 identical over 9 bases. After removal of 5 bases from V and 7 bases from J, the junction contained 12 bases not matched to a gene. The CDR3 has 15 residues. Germline-derived CDR1 and CDR2 are SGHRS and YFSETQ. The CDR3 coding sequence is TGCGCCAGCAGAGACAATCCGGGACAGGGCTCTGGCTACACCTTC. The encoded protein is CASRDNPGQGSGYTF.

This clone was seen only once. The rearrangement links TRBV7-7 to TRBJ2-1; 7 bases agree with TRBD1. V trimming: 4 bases; J trimming: 5 bases; junction bases outside the gene matches: 2. CDR3 length: 13 amino acids. Germline lookup yields CDR1 SSHAT and CDR2 FNYEAQ (reference sequence). In DNA, the CDR3 is TGTGCCAGCAGCTGGGACAGAAACAATGAGCAGTTCTTC. Translated: CASSWDRNNEQFF.

This sequence joins TRBV5-1 and TRBJ2-1, with 10 bases matching TRBD2. The CDR3 has 17 residues. Per the germline V gene, CDR1 is SGHRS and CDR2 is YFSETQ. The trim removed 1 base at V and 4 bases at J, leaving 8 bases unmatched. CDR3 region: CASSLLSGLAPYNEQFF. The CDR3 bases are TGCGCCAGCAGCTTGTTATCGGGACTAGCGCCTTACAATGAGCAGTTCTTC.

This clone has a single count. The chain employs TRBV27 and TRBJ1-5, with a tentative D call TRBD1 (5 bases). Germline V lookup: CDR1 MNHEY, CDR2 SMNVEV (reference sequence). The CDR3 has 15 amino acids. Trimming pared 5 bases from V and 4 bases from J, leaving 15 bases between. DNA of the CDR3: TGTGCCAGCAGTCCCGGGACTGGTCCTAATCAGCCCCAGCATTTT. It codes for CASSPGTGPNQPQHF.

This chain's CDR3 is CASTDRPGNTIYF. In DNA, the CDR3 is TGTGCCAGCACTGACAGGCCCGGAAACACCATATATTTT. V and J are TRBV6-1 and TRBJ1-3; tentatively, D is TRBD1 (6 bases). The CDR3 loop spans 13 amino acids. Germline CDR1 and CDR2: MNHNS and SASEGT. Trimming removed 7 bases at V and 4 bases at J, with 11 bases between.

The rearrangement links TRBV9 to TRBJ1-2, with 8 bases lining up with TRBD1. Germline CDR1 SGDLS, CDR2 YYNGEE. This CDR3 spans 15 amino acids. With V trimmed by 0 bases and J by 1 base, 2 bases remained unmatched. CDR3 nucleotides: TGTGCCAGCAGCGTAGCTGACAGGGGTAACTATGGCTACACCTTC. Residues: CASSVADRGNYGYTF.

The rearrangement uses TRBV27 and TRBJ1-2; no firm D call. This CDR3 has 15 residues. The germline V gene has CDR1 MNHEY and CDR2 SMNVEV (reference sequence). Trimming shortened V by 3 bases and J by 10 bases, and 21 bases separated the two germline ends. The CDR3 bases are TGTGCCAGCAGTTTCCTCGACTCAAGAACGAGGGACTACACCTTC. Translating it yields CASSFLDSRTRDYTF.